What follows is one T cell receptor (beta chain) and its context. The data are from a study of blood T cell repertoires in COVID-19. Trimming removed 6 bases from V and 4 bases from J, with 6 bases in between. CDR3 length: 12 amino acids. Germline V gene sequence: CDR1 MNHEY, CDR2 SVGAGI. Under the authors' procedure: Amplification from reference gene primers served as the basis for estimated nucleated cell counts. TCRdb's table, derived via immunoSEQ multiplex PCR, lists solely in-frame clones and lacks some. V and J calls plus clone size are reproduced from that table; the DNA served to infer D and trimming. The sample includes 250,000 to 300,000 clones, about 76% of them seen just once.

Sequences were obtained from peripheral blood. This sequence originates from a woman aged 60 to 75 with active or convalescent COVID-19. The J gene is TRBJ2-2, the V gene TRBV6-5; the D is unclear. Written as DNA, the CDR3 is TGTGCCAGCAGGGCACCCACCGGGGAGCTGTTTTTT. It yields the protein CASRAPTGELFF.